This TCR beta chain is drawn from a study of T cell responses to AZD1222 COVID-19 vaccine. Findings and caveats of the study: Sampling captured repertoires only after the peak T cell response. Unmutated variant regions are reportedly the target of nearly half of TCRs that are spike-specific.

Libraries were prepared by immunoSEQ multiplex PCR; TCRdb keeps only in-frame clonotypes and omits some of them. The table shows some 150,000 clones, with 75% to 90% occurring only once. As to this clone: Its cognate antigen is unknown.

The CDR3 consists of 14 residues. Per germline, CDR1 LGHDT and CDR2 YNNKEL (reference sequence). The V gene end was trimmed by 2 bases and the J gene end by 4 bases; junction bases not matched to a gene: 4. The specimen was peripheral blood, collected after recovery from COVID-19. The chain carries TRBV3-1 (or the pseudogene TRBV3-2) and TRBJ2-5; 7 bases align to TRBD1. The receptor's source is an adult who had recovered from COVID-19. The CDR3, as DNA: TGTGCCAGCAGCCAAAGGGGGCGTGGAGAGACCCAGTACTTC. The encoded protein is CASSQRGRGETQYF.